The 4 T cell receptor beta chains below were found in one sample sequenced in a study of T cells in narcolepsy. The protocol was immunoSEQ multiplex PCR, while the TCRdb copy is restricted to in-frame clones and leaves out a portion. The sample carries 20,000 to 30,000 clones, around 84% recorded once. Sequencing used memory (CD45RA-) CD4+ T cells from blood. These receptors were taken from a human donor in good health.

The CDR3 loop is CASSVVGEATDTQYF. The CDR3, as DNA: TGTGCCAGCAGCGTAGTGGGAGAGGCGACAGATACGCAGTATTTT. The J gene is TRBJ2-3, the V gene TRBV9; TRBD2 might be the D (5 bases). The germline CDR1 and CDR2 sequences are SGDLS and YYNGEE. This CDR3 is 15 amino acids long. V lost 0 bases and J lost 3, with 11 bases in between. Together with reference TRBV9 and TRBJ2-3, the CDR3 gives the full variable domain: DSGVTQTPKHLITATGQRVTLRCSPRSGDLSVYWYQQSLDQGLQFLIQYYNGEERAKGNILERFSAQQFPDLHSELNLSSLELGDSALYFCASSVVGEATDTQYFGPGTRLTVL.

The genes are TRBV6-1 and TRBJ1-2; D uncertain. Germline values: CDR1 MNHNS, CDR2 SASEGT. The ends were cut back, 0 bases at V and 3 bases at J, with 11 bases in the middle. This CDR3 is 15 amino acids long. CDR3 DNA: TGTGCCAGCAGTGAAGCGCTTCGGACCCACTATGGCTACACCTTC. Translation: CASSEALRTHYGYTF.

The genes are TRBV7-8 and TRBJ1-2; 10 bases map to TRBD1. The germline V gene encodes CDR1 SGHVS and CDR2 FQNEAQ. The CDR3 covers 15 residues. The trim removed 5 bases at V and 3 bases at J, leaving 6 bases unmatched. CDR3 bases: TGTGCCAGCAGCCCAATCGGGACAGGGGACTATGGCTACACCTTC. Translated: CASSPIGTGDYGYTF.

This chain uses TRBV7-2 with TRBJ1-6; 9 nucleotides agree with TRBD1. The CDR3 is 15 residues long. The junction had 9 bases not matched to a gene; V was cut back by 5 bases and J by 10 bases. The germline V gene has CDR1 SGHTA and CDR2 FQGNSA. The CDR3 region is CASSRPGQGRSPLHF. CDR3 bases: TGTGCCAGCAGCAGACCGGGACAGGGTCGCTCACCCCTCCACTTT.